Listed here are 27 T cell receptor beta chains from one sample, sequenced in a study of beta chain features in type 1 diabetes. All of the isolated RNA was reverse transcribed, so expressed TCRB transcripts were sequenced. Assay used: immunoSEQ multiplex PCR; TCRdb lists only in-frame clones, some missing. The sample lists roughly 300,000 clones, roughly 8% occurring once. Sequenced sample: central memory CD4+ T cells from blood. The receptors were sampled from a woman between 18 and 29 years old in good health.

This clone showed up just a few times. The CDR3 DNA reads as TGTGCCAGCAGCGGGACAGTCCAAGAGACCCAGTACTTC. Its translation is CASSGTVQETQYF. This rearrangement joins TRBV21-1 to TRBJ2-5; the DNA was not used to check the table's D call, TRBD1. TRBV21-1 is an annotated pseudogene. CDR3 size: 13 residues.

This clone was seen only a few times. V and J are TRBV5-4 and TRBJ1-1; 7 bases map to TRBD1. V lost 4 bases and J lost 1; bases outside the gene matches: 4. Germline CDR1 reads SGHNT; CDR2 reads YYREEE (reference sequence). This CDR3 has 14 residues. CDR3 nucleotides: TGTGCCAGCAGCATTGGGACAGAGAACACTGAAGCTTTCTTT. Encoded protein: CASSIGTENTEAFF.

There are a few counts of this clone. The chain joins TRBV11-2 to TRBJ2-5; D gene uncertain. Between the trimmed V and J ends, which lost 4 bases and 1 base, there was a span of 10 bases. CDR1 is SGHAT and CDR2 is FQNNGV in the germline V gene. The CDR3 runs 14 residues. CDR3: CASSSFNGQETQYF. CDR3 bases: TGTGCCAGCAGCTCGTTTAATGGCCAAGAGACCCAGTACTTC. Full variable domain (outside the CDR3, taken from reference TRBV11-2 and TRBJ2-5): EAGVAQSPRYKIIEKRQSVAFWCNPISGHATLYWYQQILGQGPKLLIQFQNNGVVDDSQLPKDRFSAERLKGVDSTLKIQPAKLEDSAVYLCASSSFNGQETQYFGPGTRLLVL.

The DNA for the CDR3 is TGCGCCAGCAGCTTGGGCCAGGGGCACGAGACCCAGTACTTC. This translates into CASSLGQGHETQYF. This chain links TRBV5-1 with TRBJ2-5; maybe TRBD1 (6 bases). The CDR3 covers 14 residues. Germline assignment: CDR1 SGHRS and CDR2 YFSETQ. Deletions cut 0 bases from V and 5 bases from J, with 11 bases between.

This chain joins TRBV6-1 and TRBJ1-4; 10 bases are a match to TRBD1. The CDR3 is 15 residues long. Germline-derived CDR1 and CDR2 are MNHNS and SASEGT. Unmatched junction bases numbered 10, after V lost 5 bases and J lost 10 bases. The CDR3 bases are TGTGCCAGCAGTTTCCTCAGCTGGGACAGGGGAAAACTGTTTTTT. Amino acids: CASSFLSWDRGKLFF.

In its sample, this clone was seen a few times. The gene calls are TRBV7-2 and TRBJ2-2; D might be TRBD1 (5 bases). Germline-derived CDR1 and CDR2 are SGHTA and FQGNSA. The CDR3 runs to 15 residues. Deletions cut 8 bases from V and 2 bases from J, with 15 bases between. The CDR3 region is CASRRAGINTGELFF. The DNA of the CDR3 is TGTGCCAGCCGAAGGGCAGGGATTAACACCGGGGAGCTGTTTTTT.

This chain uses TRBV29-1 with TRBJ2-5, with D possibly TRBD1 on 6 matching bases. With 6 bases removed from V and 5 bases from J, the gap between germline ends came to 16 bases. The germline CDR1 and CDR2 sequences are SQVTM and ANQGSEA. This CDR3 is 13 amino acids long. CDR3 sequence reads: CSVAGARGETQYF. Written as DNA, the CDR3 is TGCAGCGTAGCAGGGGCGCGAGGGGAGACCCAGTACTTC. Variable domain in full (rest from reference TRBV29-1 and TRBJ2-5): SAVISQKPSRDICQRGTSLTIQCQVDSQVTMMFWYRQQPGQSLTLIATANQGSEATYESGFVIDKFPISRPNLTFSTLTVSNMSPEDSSIYLCSVAGARGETQYFGPGTRLLVL.

In this sample, this clone turned up many times. J is TRBJ2-1 and V is TRBV6-6; perhaps TRBD1 as D (6 bases). Germline CDR1 is MNHNY and CDR2 is SVGAGI (reference sequence). Trimming shortened V by 5 bases and J by 10 bases, and 9 bases separated the two germline ends. The CDR3 runs to 11 residues. The CDR3 DNA reads TGTGCCAGCAGTCCAGGGGTAGAGCAGTTCTTC. The encoded protein is CASSPGVEQFF.

This clone was seen a handful of times. The chain has TRBV5-1 and TRBJ2-3, with 8 bases fitting TRBD2. This CDR3 region has 15 residues. Germline values: CDR1 SGHRS, CDR2 YFSETQ. After removal of 4 bases from V and 4 bases from J, the junction contained 8 bases not matched to a gene. CDR3 region: CASSRIAGRADTQYF. The CDR3 coding sequence is TGCGCCAGCAGCCGCATAGCGGGAAGGGCAGATACGCAGTATTTT.

This clone was detected only a few times. This chain uses TRBV27 with TRBJ1-2, with 9 bases that match TRBD1. V gave up 2 bases and J gave up 8 bases; unmatched junction bases: 6. The CDR3 covers 14 residues. Germline CDR1 and CDR2: MNHEY and SMNVEV (reference sequence). DNA of the CDR3: TGTGCCAGCAGTTTAAGGGGACAGGGTCGGGGCTACACCTTC. The encoded protein is CASSLRGQGRGYTF.

The chain links TRBV7-2 to TRBJ2-1; D gene ambiguous. This CDR3 spans 12 amino acids. Germline V lookup: CDR1 SGHTA, CDR2 FQGNSA. Trimming stripped 1 base from V and 10 bases from J, with 8 bases between. The CDR3 here is CASSLDYGEQFF. The DNA of the CDR3 is TGTGCCAGCAGCTTAGATTATGGCGAGCAGTTCTTC.

The chain employs TRBV7-2 and TRBJ2-7, with 10 bases identical to TRBD2. The junction had 12 bases not matched to a gene; V was cut back by 1 base and J by 3 bases. Germline V lookup: CDR1 SGHTA, CDR2 FQGNSA. The CDR3 spans 18 residues. The CDR3 here is CASSLVSSASGSFYEQYF. The CDR3 nucleotides are TGTGCCAGCAGCTTAGTTTCGTCGGCTAGCGGGAGTTTCTACGAGCAGTACTTC.

The chain employs TRBV9 and TRBJ2-3; D unclear. Germline CDR1 SGDLS, CDR2 YYNGEE. V was pared by 0 bases and J by 2 bases, with 7 bases between. The CDR3 has 14 amino acids. CDR3: CASSVVGTTDTQYF. CDR3 DNA: TGTGCCAGCAGCGTAGTGGGCACCACAGATACGCAGTATTTT.

This clone was observed a handful of times. V usage is TRBV27 and J usage is TRBJ2-1, with D perhaps TRBD1 or TRBD2 (5 bases each). Germline V gene sequence: CDR1 MNHEY, CDR2 SMNVEV (reference sequence). The CDR3 totals 16 residues. The V gene lost 8 bases and the J gene lost 7 bases, with 24 bases spanning the gap. The CDR3 region has the DNA TGTGCCAGCCTGAAGTCTGGGACCTCTCTTAGGAATGAGCAGTTCTTC. Protein product: CASLKSGTSLRNEQFF.

The chain recombines TRBV11-2 with TRBJ2-3, with unresolved D. Germline V lookup: CDR1 SGHAT, CDR2 FQNNGV. CDR3 size: 13 residues. V was cut by 6 bases and J by 1 base, with 8 bases left in between. CDR3 DNA sequence: TGTGCCAGCAGTAACCCGGGCACAGATACGCAGTATTTT. This sequence encodes CASSNPGTDTQYF. Supplemented by reference TRBV11-2 and TRBJ2-3, the full variable domain reads EAGVAQSPRYKIIEKRQSVAFWCNPISGHATLYWYQQILGQGPKLLIQFQNNGVVDDSQLPKDRFSAERLKGVDSTLKIQPAKLEDSAVYLCASSNPGTDTQYFGPGTRLTVL.

The chain uses TRBV25-1 and TRBJ1-5, with TRBD1 identical over 8 bases. Looked up from germline, CDR1 is MGHDK and CDR2 is SYGVNS. The CDR3 totals 17 residues. V lost 2 bases and J lost 6; bases outside the gene matches: 12. In nucleotides, the CDR3 is TGTGCCAGCAGTGAACCCCGTTTAGGACAGGGCTGTCAGCCCCAGCATTTT. Translated, it gives CASSEPRLGQGCQPQHF.

V and J are TRBV5-1 and TRBJ2-2; TRBD2 aligns across 8 bases. The CDR3 is 16 amino acids. V gave up 3 bases and J gave up 4 bases; unmatched junction bases: 8. In germline, CDR1 is SGHRS, CDR2 YFSETQ. CDR3 region: CASSSGTSGPTGELFF. CDR3 sequence (DNA): TGCGCCAGCAGCTCCGGAACTAGCGGCCCCACCGGGGAGCTGTTTTTT.

This clone showed up just a few times. The gene calls are TRBV4-3 and TRBJ1-5, with D maybe TRBD1 (5 bases). The germline V gene has CDR1 LGHNA and CDR2 YSLEER. The CDR3 covers 15 residues. The ends were cut back, 0 bases at V and 3 bases at J, with 9 bases in the middle. The CDR3 DNA reads TGCGCCAGCAGCCAAGAACAGGACCCCAATCAGCCCCAGCATTTT. It codes for CASSQEQDPNQPQHF.

The sample holds a few counts of this clone. This sequence joins TRBV6-5 and TRBJ2-1; 7 nucleotides line up with TRBD2. The germline gives CDR1 MNHEY, CDR2 SVGAGI. Trimming cost V 5 bases and J 8 bases; bases outside gene matches: 6. The length of the CDR3 is 13 residues. CDR3 loop: CASSLRLADEQFF. CDR3 sequence (DNA): TGTGCCAGCAGTCTGCGACTAGCCGATGAGCAGTTCTTC.

This sequence joins TRBV10-3 and TRBJ2-3; TRBD2 matches at 7 bases. Germline CDR1 ENHRY, CDR2 SYGVKD. The CDR3 runs to 16 residues. V was clipped by 5 bases and J by 4 bases; unmatched bases: 12. CDR3 amino acids: CAISFTPERDSDTQYF. In DNA form, the CDR3 reads TGTGCCATCAGTTTTACCCCCGAGCGGGATTCAGATACGCAGTATTTT.

The chain is built from TRBV11-2 and TRBJ2-3; D not certain. V lost 5 bases and J lost 7, with 10 bases in between. Per the germline V gene, CDR1 is SGHAT and CDR2 is FQNNGV. The CDR3 contains 12 residues. In nucleotides, the CDR3 is TGTGCCAGCAGCCAGACGACAAATACGCAGTATTTT. Its translation: CASSQTTNTQYF.

This clone was seen a few times. The chain recombines TRBV6-1 with TRBJ2-5, with D possibly matching TRBD2 (6 bases). Germline-derived CDR1 and CDR2 are MNHNS and SASEGT. The CDR3 is 17 amino acids. V lost 0 bases and J lost 2, with 16 bases in between. Written as DNA, the CDR3 is TGTGCCAGCAGTGAAGCAGGGGTAGCGGTCATTCAAGAGACCCAGTACTTC. It specifies CASSEAGVAVIQETQYF.

This clone was detected a few times. The rearrangement links TRBV4-2 to TRBJ2-5, with 8 bases aligning to TRBD1. The CDR3 is made up of 15 amino acids. Germline CDR1 and CDR2: LGHNA and YNFKEQ. Trimming at V came to 6 bases and at J to 0 bases, leaving 6 bases not matched to a gene. Here the CDR3 DNA reads TGTGCCAGCAGTCTGCAGGGGGCTAACCAAGAGACCCAGTACTTC. It yields the protein CASSLQGANQETQYF.

The chain joins TRBV10-3 to TRBJ2-2; D may correspond to TRBD1 or TRBD2 (5 bases each). The CDR3 contains 14 residues. Trimming pared 7 bases from V and 8 bases from J, leaving 17 bases between. The germline CDR1 and CDR2 sequences are ENHRY and SYGVKD. Here the CDR3 reads CAIKMGDSAGELFF. CDR3 DNA sequence: TGTGCCATCAAAATGGGGGATTCCGCGGGGGAGCTGTTTTTT.

The table lists this clone with many counts. The junction shows a germline mismatch at one end, possibly a read error. The CDR3 DNA is TGTGCTAGCAGCTTACTAGCGGGAGCGAGTGAGCAGTTCTTC. It encodes CASSLLAGASEQFF. The chain uses TRBV7-7 and TRBJ2-1; 11 bases are a match to TRBD2. The CDR3 is 14 amino acids. In germline, CDR1 is SSHAT, CDR2 FNYEAQ (reference sequence).

The chain links TRBV27 to TRBJ2-7; D not resolved. The ends were cut back, 2 bases at V and 5 bases at J, with 19 bases in the middle. Germline-derived CDR1 and CDR2 are MNHEY and SMNVEV (reference sequence). CDR3 length equals 16 residues. The CDR3: CASSLSRPLDRNEQYF. The CDR3, as DNA: TGTGCCAGCAGTTTAAGTAGGCCCTTGGACCGGAACGAGCAGTACTTC.

This clone was counted a few times. The V and J genes are TRBV4-2 and TRBJ2-2; a possible D gene is TRBD2 (5 bases). V lost 4 bases, J lost 0 bases, and 15 bases lay in between. Per germline, CDR1 LGHNA and CDR2 YNFKEQ. This CDR3 has 17 amino acids. The CDR3 sequence: CASSRQPERTNTGELFF. CDR3 sequence (DNA): TGTGCCAGCAGCCGGCAGCCGGAGCGGACGAACACCGGGGAGCTGTTTTTT.